The 14 T cell receptor beta chains below come from one sample, sequenced in a study of T cell responses to AZD1222 COVID-19 vaccine. The table came from immunoSEQ multiplex PCR; TCRdb's copy has only in-frame clones and leaves some out. The table has around 80,000 clones, around nine tenths seen once. The specimen comprised peripheral blood, sampled on day 0 of AZD1222 vaccination. The receptors here all came from an adult in good health.

V and J are TRBV2 and TRBJ2-7; the match to TRBD2 covers 7 bases. Germline values: CDR1 SNHLY, CDR2 FYNNEI. V dropped 7 bases and J dropped 4; count of bases not matched to a gene: 16. CDR3 length: 16 residues. CDR3 protein: CASKGGIGREPYEQYF. The CDR3 DNA is TGTGCCAGCAAGGGTGGAATTGGGCGGGAGCCATACGAGCAGTACTTC.

Only a few counts were recorded for this clone. The chain carries TRBV6-5 and TRBJ1-5; 8 bases are a match to TRBD1. Per germline, CDR1 MNHEY and CDR2 SVGAGI. The trim removed 6 bases at V and 5 bases at J, leaving 6 bases unmatched. The CDR3 length is 14 residues. CDR3: CASRRTGRDQPQHF. DNA for the CDR3: TGTGCCAGCAGACGGACAGGGCGGGATCAGCCCCAGCATTTT.

A few counts support this clone. This sequence joins TRBV21-1 and TRBJ1-5; the DNA was not compared with TRBD1, the D call given in the table. TRBV21-1 is an annotated pseudogene. The CDR3 contains 18 residues. CDR3 sequence reads: CASSLGPYRENGNQPQHF. Written as DNA, the CDR3 is TGTGCCAGCAGCCTCGGGCCTTACAGGGAGAACGGCAATCAGCCCCAGCATTTT.

The chain combines TRBV10-1 with TRBJ1-4; D is perhaps TRBD1 (6 bases). The CDR3 is 16 amino acids. CDR1 is WNHNN, CDR2 SYGVQD, per germline (reference sequence). V was pared by 4 bases and J by 4 bases, with 16 bases between. The CDR3 spells CASSGTRDNDNEKLFF. The CDR3 region has the DNA TGCGCCAGCAGTGGAACTAGGGACAACGATAATGAAAAACTGTTTTTT.

The rearrangement links TRBV7-9 to TRBJ2-2; possible D gene TRBD1, 6 bases. Between the trimmed V and J ends, which lost 4 bases and 3 bases, there was a span of 15 bases. The CDR3 contains 16 residues. CDR1 SEHNR and CDR2 FQNEAQ come from the germline V gene (reference sequence). The DNA of the CDR3 is TGTGCCAGCAGCTCGGACAGCCGTGGGGACACCGGGGAGCTGTTTTTT. It encodes CASSSDSRGDTGELFF. The variable domain in full, with the rest retrieved from reference TRBV7-9 and TRBJ2-2, is DTGVSQNPRHKITKRGQNVTFRCDPISEHNRLYWYRQTLGQGPEFLTYFQNEAQLEKSRLLSDRFSAERPKGSFSTLEIQRTEQGDSAMYLCASSSDSRGDTGELFFGEGSRLTVL.

The V and J genes are TRBV2 and TRBJ1-5; the D is unclear. There are 14 residues in the CDR3. V lost 2 bases and J 4 bases, leaving 9 bases between the germline ends. Germline values: CDR1 SNHLY, CDR2 FYNNEI. CDR3 sequence reads: CASSETGRNQPQHF. The CDR3 nucleotides read TGTGCCAGCAGTGAAACTGGCAGAAATCAGCCCCAGCATTTT.

V gene TRBV5-6 combines with J gene TRBJ1-3; maybe TRBD1 (6 bases). Trimming removed 4 bases from V and 1 base from J, with 12 bases in between. This CDR3 is built from 15 residues. Germline loops: CDR1 SGHDT, CDR2 YYEEEE. In DNA form, the CDR3 reads TGTGCCAGCAGCCCTAGGGGGGGGTCTGGAAACACCATATATTTT. It codes for CASSPRGGSGNTIYF.

For the CDR3, the DNA is TGTGCCAGCAGCCACGGACTAGCCTCGAACACCGGGGAGCTGTTTTTT. Its protein product is CASSHGLASNTGELFF. J is TRBJ2-2 and V is TRBV5-4; 8 positions agree with TRBD2. Germline values: CDR1 SGHNT, CDR2 YYREEE (reference sequence). V lost 4 bases and J lost 0; bases outside the gene matches: 5. CDR3 length: 16 amino acids. Supplemented by reference TRBV5-4 and TRBJ2-2, the full variable domain reads ETGVTQSPTHLIKTRGQQVTLRCSSQSGHNTVSWYQQALGQGPQFIFQYYREEENGRGNFPPRFSGLQFPNYSSELNVNALELDDSALYLCASSHGLASNTGELFFGEGSRLTVL.

The chain recombines TRBV7-9 with TRBJ2-5, with 9 bases identical to TRBD1. The CDR3 contains 16 residues. V dropped 5 bases and J dropped 4; count of bases not matched to a gene: 11. CDR1 is SEHNR, CDR2 FQNEAQ, per germline (reference sequence). CDR3 residues: CASSAPPPGQGETQYF. The CDR3 nucleotides read TGTGCCAGCAGCGCCCCCCCGCCGGGACAGGGAGAGACCCAGTACTTC.

The chain uses TRBV28 and TRBJ2-7; D not resolved. Looked up from germline, CDR1 is MDHEN and CDR2 is SYDVKM. V lost 8 bases, J lost 4 bases, and 6 bases lay in between. The length of the CDR3 is 10 residues. The CDR3 DNA sequence: TGTGCCAGCGGGTCATACGAGCAGTACTTC. Encoded protein: CASGSYEQYF. Full variable domain (remainder filled in from reference TRBV28 and TRBJ2-7): DVKVTQSSRYLVKRTGEKVFLECVQDMDHENMFWYRQDPGLGLRLIYFSYDVKMKEKGDIPEGYSVSREKKERFSLILESASTNQTSMYLCASGSYEQYFGPGTRLTVT.

A single count supports this clone. The chain has TRBV7-9 and TRBJ1-1, with D uncertain. Germline V gene data show CDR1 as SEHNR and CDR2 as FQNEAQ (reference sequence). The V end was cut by 3 bases, the J end by 4 bases, with 12 bases between. The CDR3 consists of 14 residues. As DNA, the CDR3 is TGTGCCAGCAGCTTCACCCGGGGTTCCACTGAAGCTTTCTTT. It codes for CASSFTRGSTEAFF.

V usage is TRBV7-2 and J usage is TRBJ1-1; a weak D match, TRBD1 (6 bases). The CDR3 runs to 14 residues. CDR1 and CDR2 from the germline V gene are SGHTA and FQGNSA. Trimming shortened V by 8 bases and J by 1 base, and 14 bases separated the two germline ends. This CDR3 is CASLRGGSNTEAFF. The CDR3 DNA follows: TGTGCCAGCCTGAGGGGGGGCTCGAACACTGAAGCTTTCTTT.

The count of this clone is one. The chain links TRBV27 to TRBJ1-5; D might be TRBD1 (6 bases). The CDR3 runs to 15 residues. Per germline, CDR1 MNHEY and CDR2 SMNVEV (reference sequence). Trimming stripped 6 bases from V and 6 bases from J, with 18 bases between. In DNA, the CDR3 is TGTGCCAGCAGCATGGAGGGGGGCGCGGGTCAGCCCCAGCATTTT. This sequence encodes CASSMEGGAGQPQHF.

This clone was detected once. V gene TRBV2 combines with J gene TRBJ2-1, with 13 nucleotides matching TRBD2. J gave up 2 bases and V 11 bases, and 9 bases lay outside the gene matches. CDR1 is SNHLY and CDR2 is FYNNEI in the germline V gene. The CDR3 loop spans 16 amino acids. The CDR3 region has the DNA TGTGCCCGCGGGGGCGGGACTAGCGGGACCTACAATGAGCAGTTCTTC. Residues: CARGGGTSGTYNEQFF.